This section outlines one T cell receptor (beta chain) sequence together with its context. This clonotype was seen many times. What antigen it recognizes has not been identified. The sample holds no much larger clone one base away, and base qualities are not on file. This sample stems from a study of spatial heterogeneity in lung cancer (dated by TCRdb to about 2019). Turning to the overall study: Beta-chain transcripts were consistently detected in greater numbers than alpha-chain transcripts, which likely reflects a higher abundance of beta-chain transcripts. In the raw uncorrected reads, each unique combination of TCR and UMI appeared more than ten times on average. In non-small cell lung cancer, the study made a quantitative comparison of TCR alpha and beta repertoires among multiple tumor regions, matched nontumor lung and blood. Nonsynonymous mutation counts, determined by whole-exome sequencing of tumor tissue, were related to features of the TCR repertoire. Both alpha and beta chains were TCR-sequenced in samples taken at surgery, namely 220 tumor regions, fewer than 85 matched nontumor lung samples and 56 PBMC samples.

Overall study outcomes, separate from this receptor: Ubiquitous expanded tumor TCRs showed up in blood more often at tumor resection than at routine follow-up. Additional single-cell paired TCR alpha and beta sequencing was considered necessary to confirm, at a functional level, the hypothesis that regional TCRs recognize regional mutations.

What the time point label conveys for this sample: sample taken at primary tumor resection. The donors were more than 65 patients from the lung TRACERx cohort who had early-stage, untreated non-small cell lung cancer. Without any cell sorting, TCR sequencing was performed on whole RNA extracted either from tumor and nontumor lung tissue or from cryopreserved PBMC samples. A patient was chosen for TCR sequencing only when enough RNA was available from at least two tumor regions. Cut back by 0 bases and 2 bases, the V and J ends lie 5 bases apart. The CDR3 runs 12 residues from the cysteine to the phenylalanine. The entry retains the CDR3 DNA only, 36 bases that are in frame from base 1. CDR1 and CDR2, looked up from the germline V gene (reference sequence), are DFQATT and SNEGSKA. The library came from 5' RACE. TCRdb records NextSeq 500 as the sequencer. In the TCR library protocol, a unique molecular identifier was attached to each TCR cDNA molecule so that PCR and sequencing errors could be corrected. Under the source paper's analysis protocol: TCR identification, UMI-based error correction and CDR3 extraction were performed with Decombinator tools. Expanded TCRs were defined as those above a frequency of 2 per 1,000, corresponding to the top 1% of the tumor frequency distribution. Rényi diversity was computed with the R vegan package after subsampling each repertoire 100 times to 5,000 TCRs. CDR3 similarity networks were built from amino acid triplet string-kernel similarity, with CDR3s being connected when pairwise similarity was above 0.82. The public reads were run again by TCRdb, first through fastp at Q25 and then through MiXCR, and only productive beta chains were kept. Identical CDR3 protein sequences are pooled into one entry, listed with their most common genes and DNA. The V and J calls and clone size come from TCRdb's table, not from the authors' own analysis. This sample gives tens of thousands of distinct CDR3 sequences in total; less than 3.5% of them show up just once. The biggest ten clones account for less than 35% of the sample.

This receptor was taken from a female donor with early-stage non-small cell lung cancer. The material was PBMCs, obtained at surgery. The chain couples TRBV20-1 to TRBJ2-7; no D gene can be assigned with confidence. The sequenced DNA is TGCAGTGCTAGAGATCAACCCTACGAGCAGTACTTC. Its protein reads: CSARDQPYEQYF.